This is a list of T cell receptor beta chains from one sample in a study of CD8 T cells in ankylosing spondylitis. A single record per CDR3 protein comes from TCRdb applying MiXCR to the 5' RACE reads. The sample gives 250,000 to 350,000 distinct CDR3 sequences, around 21% of which show up once; approximately 3.7% is in the top ten. Sequencing input: blood, either unsorted or a sorted T cell fraction (not recorded which). These receptors were taken from a female donor with ankylosing spondylitis or in good health (not recorded which). The conserved cysteine and the conserved F or W are not part of the CDR3 here. The order of the fields is clone size, D gene, V gene, CDR3 protein. D genes are given only for firm matches. Size tells how often a clone was seen (once, few, many) or the class of an expanded clone, and some rows leave it out.

many	NA	TRBV11-2	ASSLRGLTYTGNEQF
many	TRBD2	TRBV20-1	SAGGEYEQY
NA	TRBD1	TRBV20-1	SARRTGLHPTN
few	NA	TRBV24-1	ATSLSGPTDTQY
few	NA	TRBV6-2/TRBV6-3	ASSYVSGTGNQPQH
many	TRBD1	TRBV29-1	SVVGQGIQETQY
NA	NA	TRBV2	ATMRPGLSSYEQY
NA	NA	TRBV29-1	SVLWTPDSQY
NA	NA	TRBV27	ASSLRVGGTWTYNEQF
NA	NA	TRBV12-3/TRBV12-4	ASSSAGTNTGELF
NA	NA	TRBV5-1	ASSLDTGGEK
NA	NA	TRBV2	ASSDLAKGVREQY
NA	TRBD2	TRBV20-1	SARLAGGQTEQF
NA	NA	TRBV12-3/TRBV12-4	ASSLSVPEAF
many	NA	TRBV9	ASSVAGTRSYNEQF
NA	TRBD2	TRBV5-1	ASSYGLEETQY
NA	TRBD2	TRBV20-1	SARDATSGDQETQY
few	TRBD1	TRBV7-6	ASSLVPDRGYGYT
NA	TRBD2	TRBV12-3/TRBV12-4	ASSSTSSGREDTQY
NA	TRBD2	TRBV14	ASSQVGSGSNEQY
NA	TRBD1	TRBV7-6	ASSPDRGPYNEQF
NA	NA	TRBV20-1	SALPPRPFPNQETQY
NA	TRBD1	TRBV6-1	ASSRGTGGTGELF
few	NA	TRBV5-1	ASSLELPRRDTQY
few	NA	TRBV7-2	ASGKGGSDTQY
NA	NA	TRBV30	AWRGFGTDTQY
many	TRBD1	TRBV7-6	ASSLGYPRGMNTEAF
NA	NA	TRBV20-1	SAKSSMTGYAAF
NA	TRBD2	TRBV27	ASRQGLAGASSYNEQF
few	NA	TRBV12-3/TRBV12-4	ASRSTGTYTGELF
few	TRBD1	TRBV12-5	ASGLSSGTGGRPLH
few	NA	TRBV2	ASSPLTNTGELF
many	TRBD2	TRBV20-1	SAQSGSSYNEQF
few	TRBD1	TRBV4-2	ASSQQTRGGTQY